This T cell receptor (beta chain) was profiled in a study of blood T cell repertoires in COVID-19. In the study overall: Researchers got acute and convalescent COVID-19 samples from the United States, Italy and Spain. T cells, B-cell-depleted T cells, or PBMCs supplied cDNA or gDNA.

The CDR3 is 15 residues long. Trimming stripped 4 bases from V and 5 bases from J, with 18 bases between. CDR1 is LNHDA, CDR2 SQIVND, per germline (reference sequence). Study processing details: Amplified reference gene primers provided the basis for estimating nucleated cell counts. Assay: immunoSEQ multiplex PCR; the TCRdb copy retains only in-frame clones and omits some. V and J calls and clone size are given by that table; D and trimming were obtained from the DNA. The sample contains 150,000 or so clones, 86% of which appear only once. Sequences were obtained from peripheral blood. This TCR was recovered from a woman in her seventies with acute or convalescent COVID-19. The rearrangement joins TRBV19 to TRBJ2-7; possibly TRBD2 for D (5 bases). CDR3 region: CASSTPPGRGNEQYF. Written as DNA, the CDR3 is TGTGCCAGTAGTACTCCCCCAGGACGGGGAAACGAGCAGTACTTC.